The present TCR beta chain was sequenced within a study of blood T cell repertoires in COVID-19 (dated by TCRdb to 2020 to 2021). Study-level background: The collaborator samples originated in the United States, Italy and Spain and spanned the acute and convalescent phases of COVID-19. Subjects who had been exposed to COVID-19, were actively infected with it, or had recovered from it provided the deeply sampled blood TCRbeta repertoires that made up the dataset. Sample metadata almost always included a de-identified subject ID, COVID-19 status, age in years and sex. The samples were drawn from the first 160 participants of the ongoing ImmuneRACE study and from 1,254 subjects provided by 6 global collaborators. Where HLA class I and class II types were available, the types were taken from metadata supplied by the sample provider, not from assay-based typing. The prospective study material was composed of cDNA or gDNA derived from T cells, B-cell-depleted T cells, or PBMCs. A freely available public database, intended as a resource for researchers studying the immune response to SARS-CoV-2, is where the repertoires were released.

General study outcomes and caveats: How much clinical and demographic metadata was included differed by source and by participant, and the metadata was provided uncurated.

Each collaborating institution followed its own protocols to collect whole blood in K2EDTA tubes. Collaborator samples were shipped for TCRbeta analysis as frozen whole blood, isolated PBMCs, or DNA extracted from either sample type. This clone was counted between two and nine times. Its antigen has not been determined. No much larger clone is present one base from it, and per-base qualities are unavailable. CDR1 is given as SGHRS and CDR2 as YFSETQ, both from the germline V gene. The germline ends are 6 bases apart after V is trimmed by 0 bases and J by 0 bases. The CDR3 goes from the cysteine to the phenylalanine over 14 residues. CDR3 DNA is the only sequence kept; it has 42 bases, read in frame from the first base. TCRbeta CDR3 regions were amplified from genomic DNA using the immunoSEQ Assay, a bias-controlled multiplex PCR. Under the source paper's analysis protocol: Nucleated cell counts per sample were estimated from amplification of reference gene primers within the assay. Sequence reads were collapsed and filtered to measure the absolute abundance of every unique TCRbeta CDR3 rearrangement. For each sample, productive Simpson clonality was calculated as the square root of Simpson's diversity index over productive rearrangements. TCRdb retrieved this table from immuneACCESS and kept in-frame rearrangements only. Not all clones are present; in checked studies, unresolved V genes account for under half, and no reason is known for the remainder. For V, J and clone size, that table is used; D and trimming come from the DNA. The sample table shows approximately 200,000 clones, and about 82% are seen once. The ten most abundant clones make up about 10% of the sample.

Sequencing was performed on peripheral blood. The receptor's source is a woman aged 80 or over with acute or convalescent COVID-19. Rearrangement joined TRBV5-1 to TRBJ1-2; the D gene is unclear. The CDR3 protein is CASSLGVANYGYTF. The DNA sequence follows: TGCGCCAGCAGCTTGGGAGTAGCTAACTATGGCTACACCTTC.